Included here is one T cell receptor (beta chain) sequence, with context. These data come from a study of blood T cell repertoires in COVID-19. Germline loops: CDR1 MNHNY, CDR2 SVGAGI (reference sequence). This CDR3 is 17 amino acids long. The V and J ends lost 6 bases and 0 bases, in that order; junction bases with no gene match: 5. This table comes from immunoSEQ multiplex PCR, and its TCRdb copy is limited to in-frame clones, with some not included. The data contain about 370,000 clones, more than 70% of them singletons. The receptor was isolated from a woman aged 25 to 45 with COVID-19, enrolled during active disease. The source material was peripheral blood. The V gene is TRBV6-6, the J gene TRBJ2-6; 10 bases match TRBD1. CDR3 nucleotides: TGTGCCAGCAGCCGACAGGGGGCTAACTCTGGGGCCAACGTCCTGACTTTC. This gives the protein CASSRQGANSGANVLTF.